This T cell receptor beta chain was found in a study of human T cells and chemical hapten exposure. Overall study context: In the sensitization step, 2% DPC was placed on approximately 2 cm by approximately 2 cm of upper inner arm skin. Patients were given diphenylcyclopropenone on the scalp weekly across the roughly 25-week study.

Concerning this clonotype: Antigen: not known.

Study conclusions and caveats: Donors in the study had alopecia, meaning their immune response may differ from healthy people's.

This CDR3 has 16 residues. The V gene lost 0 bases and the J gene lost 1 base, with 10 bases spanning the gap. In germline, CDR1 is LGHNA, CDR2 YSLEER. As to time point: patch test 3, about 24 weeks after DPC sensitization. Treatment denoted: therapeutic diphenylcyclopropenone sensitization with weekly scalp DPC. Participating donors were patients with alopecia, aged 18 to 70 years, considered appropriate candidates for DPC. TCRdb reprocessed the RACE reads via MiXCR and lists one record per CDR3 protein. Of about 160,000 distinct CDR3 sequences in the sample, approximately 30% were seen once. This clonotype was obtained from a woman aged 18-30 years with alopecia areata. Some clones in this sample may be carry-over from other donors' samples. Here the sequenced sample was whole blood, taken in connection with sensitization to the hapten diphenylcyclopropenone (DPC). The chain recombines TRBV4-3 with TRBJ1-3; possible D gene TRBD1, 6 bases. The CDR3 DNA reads TGCGCCAGCAGCCAAGATACAGGGTATTCTGGAAACACCATATATTTT. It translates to CASSQDTGYSGNTIYF.